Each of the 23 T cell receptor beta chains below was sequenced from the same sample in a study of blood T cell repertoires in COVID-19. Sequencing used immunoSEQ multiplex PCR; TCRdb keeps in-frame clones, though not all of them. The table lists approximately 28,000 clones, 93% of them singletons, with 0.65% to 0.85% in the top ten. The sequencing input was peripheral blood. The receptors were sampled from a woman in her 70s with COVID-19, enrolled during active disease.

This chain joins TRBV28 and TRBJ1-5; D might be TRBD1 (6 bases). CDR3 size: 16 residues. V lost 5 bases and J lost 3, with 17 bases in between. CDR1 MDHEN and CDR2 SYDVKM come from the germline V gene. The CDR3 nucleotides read TGTGCCAGCAGTCGAACAGGGACGGCAATCAATCAGCCCCAGCATTTT. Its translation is CASSRTGTAINQPQHF.

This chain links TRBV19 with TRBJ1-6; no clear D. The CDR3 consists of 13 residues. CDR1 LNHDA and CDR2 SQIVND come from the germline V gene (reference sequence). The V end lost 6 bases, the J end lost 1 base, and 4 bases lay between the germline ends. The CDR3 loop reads CASSQSYNSPLHF. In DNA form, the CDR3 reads TGTGCCAGTAGCCAGTCCTATAATTCACCCCTCCACTTT.

CDR3: CAIRDRNQGGNEQFF. The CDR3 nucleotides are TGTGCCATCAGAGACAGAAATCAGGGAGGCAATGAGCAGTTCTTC. The V gene is TRBV10-3, the J gene TRBJ2-1; possibly TRBD2 for D (6 bases). The CDR3 totals 15 residues. Germline lookup yields CDR1 ENHRY and CDR2 SYGVKD. V was shortened by 6 bases and J by 6 bases, with 18 bases between the two germline ends.

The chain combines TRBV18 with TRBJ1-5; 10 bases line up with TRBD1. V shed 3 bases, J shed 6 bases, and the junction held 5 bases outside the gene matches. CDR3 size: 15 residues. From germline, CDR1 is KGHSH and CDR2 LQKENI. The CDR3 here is CASSPTGQGSQPQHF. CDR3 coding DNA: TGTGCCAGCTCACCGACGGGACAGGGGAGTCAGCCCCAGCATTTT.

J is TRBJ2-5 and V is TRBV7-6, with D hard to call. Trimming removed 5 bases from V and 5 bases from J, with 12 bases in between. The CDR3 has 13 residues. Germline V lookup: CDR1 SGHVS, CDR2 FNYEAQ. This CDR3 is CASSAEFRETQYF. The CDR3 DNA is TGTGCCAGCAGCGCTGAGTTCCGGGAGACCCAGTACTTC.

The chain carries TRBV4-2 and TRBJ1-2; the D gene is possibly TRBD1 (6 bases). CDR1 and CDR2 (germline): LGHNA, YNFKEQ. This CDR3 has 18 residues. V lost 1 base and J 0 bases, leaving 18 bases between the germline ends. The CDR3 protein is CASSQVGVPDSPNYGYTF. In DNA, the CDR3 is TGTGCCAGCAGCCAAGTTGGGGTTCCGGACAGCCCTAACTATGGCTACACCTTC.

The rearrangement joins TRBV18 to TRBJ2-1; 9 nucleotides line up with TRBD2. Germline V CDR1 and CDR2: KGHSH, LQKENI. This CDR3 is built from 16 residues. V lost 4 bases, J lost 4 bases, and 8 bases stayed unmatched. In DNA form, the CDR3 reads TGTGCCAGCTCACTAGACCGGGGACTAGCATACAATGAGCAGTTCTTC. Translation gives CASSLDRGLAYNEQFF.

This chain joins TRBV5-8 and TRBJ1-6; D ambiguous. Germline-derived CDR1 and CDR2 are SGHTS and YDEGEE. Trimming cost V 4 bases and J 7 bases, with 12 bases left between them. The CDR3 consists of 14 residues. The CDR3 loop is CASSPRTVNSPLHF. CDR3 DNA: TGTGCCAGCAGCCCGAGGACTGTGAATTCACCCCTCCACTTT.

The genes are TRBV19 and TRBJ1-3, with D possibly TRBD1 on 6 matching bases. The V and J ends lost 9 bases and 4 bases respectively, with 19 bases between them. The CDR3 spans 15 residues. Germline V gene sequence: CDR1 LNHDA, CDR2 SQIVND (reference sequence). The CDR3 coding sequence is TGTGCCAGCCGAACTGGACAGCACCGAGGAAACACCATATATTTT. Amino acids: CASRTGQHRGNTIYF.

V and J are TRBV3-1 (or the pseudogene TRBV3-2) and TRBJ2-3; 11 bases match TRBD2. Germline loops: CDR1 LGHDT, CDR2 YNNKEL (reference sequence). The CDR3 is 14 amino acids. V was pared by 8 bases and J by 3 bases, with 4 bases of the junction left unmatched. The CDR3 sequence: CASHLAGGTDTQYF. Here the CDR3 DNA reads TGTGCCAGCCACCTAGCGGGAGGAACAGATACGCAGTATTTT.

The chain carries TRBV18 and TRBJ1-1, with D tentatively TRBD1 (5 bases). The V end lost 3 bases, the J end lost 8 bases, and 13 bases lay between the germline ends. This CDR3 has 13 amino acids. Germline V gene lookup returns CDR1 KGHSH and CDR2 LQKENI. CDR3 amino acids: CASSPSGSREAFF. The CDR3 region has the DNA TGTGCCAGCTCACCGTCAGGGTCCAGAGAAGCTTTCTTT.

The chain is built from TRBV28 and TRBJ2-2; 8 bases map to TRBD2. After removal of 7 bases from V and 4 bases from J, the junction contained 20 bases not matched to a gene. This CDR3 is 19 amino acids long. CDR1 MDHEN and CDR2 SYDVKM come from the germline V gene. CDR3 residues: CASNTPGTRALIGTGELFF. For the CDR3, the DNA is TGTGCCAGCAACACACCCGGGACTAGGGCCCTCATCGGCACCGGGGAGCTGTTTTTT.

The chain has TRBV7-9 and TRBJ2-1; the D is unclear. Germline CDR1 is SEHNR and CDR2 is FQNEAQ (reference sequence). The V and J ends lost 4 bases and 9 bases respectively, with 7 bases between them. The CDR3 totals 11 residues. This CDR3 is CASSSEAEQFF. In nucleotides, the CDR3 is TGTGCCAGCAGCTCCGAGGCTGAGCAGTTCTTC.

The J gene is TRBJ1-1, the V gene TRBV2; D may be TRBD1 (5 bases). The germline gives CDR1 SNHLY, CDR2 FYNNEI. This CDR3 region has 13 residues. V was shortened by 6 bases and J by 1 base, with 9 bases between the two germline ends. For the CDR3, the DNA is TGTGCCAGCAGAAAAGACAGGAACACTGAAGCTTTCTTT. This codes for CASRKDRNTEAFF.

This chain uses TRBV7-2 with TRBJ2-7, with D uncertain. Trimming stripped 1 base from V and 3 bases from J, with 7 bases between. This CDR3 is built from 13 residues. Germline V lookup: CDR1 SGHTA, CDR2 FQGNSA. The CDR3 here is CASSLGANYEQYF. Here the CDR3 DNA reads TGTGCCAGCAGCTTAGGGGCTAACTACGAGCAGTACTTC. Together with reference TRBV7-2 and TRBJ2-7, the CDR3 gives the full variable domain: GAGVSQSPSNKVTEKGKDVELRCDPISGHTALYWYRQSLGQGLEFLIYFQGNSAPDKSGLPSDRFSAERTGGSVSTLTIQRTQQEDSAVYLCASSLGANYEQYFGPGTRLTVT.

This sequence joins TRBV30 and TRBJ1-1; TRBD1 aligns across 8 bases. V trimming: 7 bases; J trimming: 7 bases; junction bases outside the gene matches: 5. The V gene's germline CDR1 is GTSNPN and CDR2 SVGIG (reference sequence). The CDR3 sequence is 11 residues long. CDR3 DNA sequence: TGTGCCTCCGACAGGGGTAGTGAAGCTTTCTTT. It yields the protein CASDRGSEAFF.

The CDR3 spells CSVFSGLSNTEAFF. CDR3 DNA: TGCAGCGTCTTCTCAGGGCTTTCGAACACTGAAGCTTTCTTT. V gene TRBV29-1 combines with J gene TRBJ1-1, with D possibly being TRBD1 (5 bases). Germline loops: CDR1 SQVTM, CDR2 ANQGSEA. With 6 bases removed from V and 1 base from J, the gap between germline ends came to 15 bases. The CDR3 spans 14 residues.

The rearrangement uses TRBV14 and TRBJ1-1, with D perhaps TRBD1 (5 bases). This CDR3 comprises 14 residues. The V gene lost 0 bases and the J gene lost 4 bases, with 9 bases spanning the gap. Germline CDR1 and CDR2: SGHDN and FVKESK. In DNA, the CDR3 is TGTGCCAGCAGCCAAGAATTGGGGGGCACTGAAGCTTTCTTT. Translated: CASSQELGGTEAFF.

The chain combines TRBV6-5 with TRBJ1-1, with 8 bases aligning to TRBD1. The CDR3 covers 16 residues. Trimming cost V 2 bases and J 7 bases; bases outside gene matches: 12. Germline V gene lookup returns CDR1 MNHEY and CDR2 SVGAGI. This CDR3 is CASSYTVDRAGDEAFF. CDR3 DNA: TGTGCCAGCAGTTACACCGTGGACAGGGCGGGTGATGAAGCTTTCTTT.

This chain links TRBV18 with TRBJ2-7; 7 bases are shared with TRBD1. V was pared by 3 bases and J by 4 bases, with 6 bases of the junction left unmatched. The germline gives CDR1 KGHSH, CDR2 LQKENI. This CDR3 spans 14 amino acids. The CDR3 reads CASSPRDSGYEQYF. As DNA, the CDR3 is TGTGCCAGCTCACCCCGGGACAGCGGATACGAGCAGTACTTC. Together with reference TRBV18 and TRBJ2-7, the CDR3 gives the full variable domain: NAGVMQNPRHLVRRRGQEARLRCSPMKGHSHVYWYRQLPEEGLKFMVYLQKENIIDESGMPKERFSAEFPKEGPSILRIQQVVRGDSAAYFCASSPRDSGYEQYFGPGTRLTVT.

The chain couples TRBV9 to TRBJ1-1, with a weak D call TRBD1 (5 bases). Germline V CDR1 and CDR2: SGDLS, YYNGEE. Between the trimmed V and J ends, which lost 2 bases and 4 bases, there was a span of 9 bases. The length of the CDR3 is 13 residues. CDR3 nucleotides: TGTGCCAGCAGCGTCTACGGGGGCACTGAAGCTTTCTTT. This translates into CASSVYGGTEAFF.

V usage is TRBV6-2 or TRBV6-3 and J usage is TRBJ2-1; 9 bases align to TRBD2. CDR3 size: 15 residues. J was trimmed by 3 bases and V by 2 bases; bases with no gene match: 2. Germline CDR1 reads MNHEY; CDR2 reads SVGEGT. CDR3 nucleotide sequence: TGTGCCAGCAGTTACAGTAGCGGGAGCTACAATGAGCAGTTCTTC. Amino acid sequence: CASSYSSGSYNEQFF.

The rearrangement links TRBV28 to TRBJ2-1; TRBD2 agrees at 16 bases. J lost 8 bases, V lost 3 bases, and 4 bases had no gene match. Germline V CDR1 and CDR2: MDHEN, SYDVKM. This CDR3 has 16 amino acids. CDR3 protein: CASSFRGLAGGDEQFF. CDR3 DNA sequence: TGTGCCAGCAGTTTCCGGGGACTAGCGGGAGGGGATGAGCAGTTCTTC.